This T cell receptor beta chain was documented in a study of T cell responses to AZD1222 COVID-19 vaccine. Study results and limitations: Spike was spanned by vaccine-associated CD4 TCRs, which were dominant at 160-218 and 743-854.

V was pared by 2 bases and J by 9 bases, with 10 bases between. CDR3 length equals 12 residues. From germline, CDR1 is MNHNY and CDR2 SVGAGI (reference sequence). On this clone: What it recognizes is unknown.

Here immunoSEQ multiplex PCR was the method, and the copy in TCRdb shows in-frame clones only, minus some. The sample has around 120,000 clones; 84% are singletons. This TCR was sampled from an adult who received the AZD1222 COVID-19 vaccine. This specimen was peripheral blood, taken 28 days after the second AZD1222 dose. The chain carries TRBV6-6 and TRBJ1-2; D is unclear. The CDR3 is CASSYVGGSYTF. The CDR3 coding sequence is TGTGCCAGCAGTTACGTCGGCGGGAGCTACACCTTC.